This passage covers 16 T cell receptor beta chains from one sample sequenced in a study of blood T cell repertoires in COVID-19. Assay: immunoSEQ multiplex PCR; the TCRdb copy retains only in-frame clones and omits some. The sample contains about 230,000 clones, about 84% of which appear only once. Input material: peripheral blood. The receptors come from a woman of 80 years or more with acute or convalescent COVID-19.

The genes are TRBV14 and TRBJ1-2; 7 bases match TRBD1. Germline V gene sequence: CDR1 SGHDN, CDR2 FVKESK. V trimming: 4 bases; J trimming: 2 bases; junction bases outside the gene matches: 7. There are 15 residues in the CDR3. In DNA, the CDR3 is TGTGCCAGCAGCCGATCAACAGGGGCCAACTATGGCTACACCTTC. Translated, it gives CASSRSTGANYGYTF.

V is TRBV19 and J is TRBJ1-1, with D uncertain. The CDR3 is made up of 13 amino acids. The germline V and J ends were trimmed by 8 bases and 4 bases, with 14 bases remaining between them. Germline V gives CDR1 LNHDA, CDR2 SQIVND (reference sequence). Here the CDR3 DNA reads TGTGCCAGTCAGCAGCTCCGGGTCACTGAAGCTTTCTTT. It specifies CASQQLRVTEAFF.

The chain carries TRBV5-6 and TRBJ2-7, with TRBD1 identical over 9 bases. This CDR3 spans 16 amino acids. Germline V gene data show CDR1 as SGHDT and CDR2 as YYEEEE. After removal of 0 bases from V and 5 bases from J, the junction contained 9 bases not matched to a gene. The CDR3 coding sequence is TGTGCCAGCAGCTTGGTCGCTACAGGGGGCGGGAACGAGCAGTACTTC. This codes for CASSLVATGGGNEQYF.

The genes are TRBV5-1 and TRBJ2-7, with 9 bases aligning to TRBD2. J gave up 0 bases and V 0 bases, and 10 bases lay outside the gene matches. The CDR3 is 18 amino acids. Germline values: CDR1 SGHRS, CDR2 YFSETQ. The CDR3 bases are TGCGCCAGCAGCTTGGCTGAGTCTAGCGGGATTAGCTCCTACGAGCAGTACTTC. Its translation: CASSLAESSGISSYEQYF.

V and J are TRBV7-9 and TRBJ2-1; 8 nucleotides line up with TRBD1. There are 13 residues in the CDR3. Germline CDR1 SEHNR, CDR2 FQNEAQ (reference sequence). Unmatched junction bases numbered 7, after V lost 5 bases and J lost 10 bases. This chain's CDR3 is CASSGRTGSEQFF. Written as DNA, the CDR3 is TGTGCCAGCAGCGGACGGACAGGGAGCGAGCAGTTCTTC.

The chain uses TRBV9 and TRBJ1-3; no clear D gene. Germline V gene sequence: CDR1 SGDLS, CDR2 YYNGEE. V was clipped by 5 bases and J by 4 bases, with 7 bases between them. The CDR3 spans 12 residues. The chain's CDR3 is CASSPGGNTIYF. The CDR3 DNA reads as TGTGCCAGCAGTCCCGGGGGAAACACCATATATTTT.

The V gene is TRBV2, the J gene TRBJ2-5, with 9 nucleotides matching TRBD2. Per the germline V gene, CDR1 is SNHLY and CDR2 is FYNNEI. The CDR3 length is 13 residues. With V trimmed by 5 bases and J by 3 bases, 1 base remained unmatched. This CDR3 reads CASSIAGEETQYF. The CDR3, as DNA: TGTGCCAGCAGTATAGCGGGGGAAGAGACCCAGTACTTC.

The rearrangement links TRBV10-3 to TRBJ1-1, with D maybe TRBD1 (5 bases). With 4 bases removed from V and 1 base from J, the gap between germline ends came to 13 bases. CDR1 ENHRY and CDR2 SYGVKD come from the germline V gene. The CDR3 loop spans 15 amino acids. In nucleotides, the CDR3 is TGTGCCATCAGTGTCATTACCGGGGGGAACACTGAAGCTTTCTTT. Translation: CAISVITGGNTEAFF.

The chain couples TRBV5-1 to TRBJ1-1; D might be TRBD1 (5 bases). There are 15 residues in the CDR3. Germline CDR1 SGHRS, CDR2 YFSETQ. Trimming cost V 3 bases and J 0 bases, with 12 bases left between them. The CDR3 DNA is TGCGCCAGCAGCTGGGATCAGGGTTTGAACACTGAAGCTTTCTTT. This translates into CASSWDQGLNTEAFF.

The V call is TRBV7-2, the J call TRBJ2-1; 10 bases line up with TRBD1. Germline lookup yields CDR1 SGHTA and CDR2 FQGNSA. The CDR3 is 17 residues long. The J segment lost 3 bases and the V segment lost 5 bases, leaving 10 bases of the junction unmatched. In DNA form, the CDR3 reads TGTGCCAGCAGCCCAAGATCCGGGACAGGGGTCTACAATGAGCAGTTCTTC. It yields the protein CASSPRSGTGVYNEQFF.

The CDR3 DNA is TGTGCCAGCAGTTGGACAGGGAACACTGAAGCTTTCTTT. This encodes CASSWTGNTEAFF. V and J are TRBV12-3 or TRBV12-4 and TRBJ1-1; TRBD1 matches at 7 bases. This CDR3 has 13 residues. The ends lost 4 bases at V and 1 base at J; junction bases unmatched: 0.

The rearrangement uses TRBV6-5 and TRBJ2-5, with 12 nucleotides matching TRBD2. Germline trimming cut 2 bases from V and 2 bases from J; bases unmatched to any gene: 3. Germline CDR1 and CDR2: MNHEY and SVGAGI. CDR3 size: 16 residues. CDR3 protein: CASSYPGTSGQETQYF. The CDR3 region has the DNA TGTGCCAGCAGTTACCCCGGGACTAGCGGGCAAGAGACCCAGTACTTC.

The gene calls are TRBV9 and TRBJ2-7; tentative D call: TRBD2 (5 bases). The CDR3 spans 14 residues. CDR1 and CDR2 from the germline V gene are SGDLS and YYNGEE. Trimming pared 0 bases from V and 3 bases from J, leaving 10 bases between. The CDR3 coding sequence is TGTGCCAGCAGCGTAGAACCTAGCAGCTACGAGCAGTACTTC. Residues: CASSVEPSSYEQYF.

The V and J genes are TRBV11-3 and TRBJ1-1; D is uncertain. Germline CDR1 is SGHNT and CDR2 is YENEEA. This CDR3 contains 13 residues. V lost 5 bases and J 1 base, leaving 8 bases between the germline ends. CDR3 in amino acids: CASSSEGNTEAFF. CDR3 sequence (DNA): TGTGCCAGCAGCAGCGAGGGGAACACTGAAGCTTTCTTT.

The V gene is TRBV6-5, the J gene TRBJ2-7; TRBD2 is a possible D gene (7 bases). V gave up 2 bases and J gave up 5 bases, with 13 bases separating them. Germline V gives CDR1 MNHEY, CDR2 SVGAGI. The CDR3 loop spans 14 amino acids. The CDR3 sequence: CASSYNGGRHEQYF. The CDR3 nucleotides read TGTGCCAGCAGTTACAACGGGGGGCGACACGAGCAGTACTTC.

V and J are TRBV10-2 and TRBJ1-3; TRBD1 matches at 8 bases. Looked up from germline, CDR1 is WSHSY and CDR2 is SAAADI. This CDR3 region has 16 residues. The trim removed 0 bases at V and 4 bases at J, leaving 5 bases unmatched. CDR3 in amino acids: CASSESGQGQGNTIYF. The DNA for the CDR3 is TGCGCCAGCAGTGAGTCTGGACAGGGCCAAGGAAACACCATATATTTT.